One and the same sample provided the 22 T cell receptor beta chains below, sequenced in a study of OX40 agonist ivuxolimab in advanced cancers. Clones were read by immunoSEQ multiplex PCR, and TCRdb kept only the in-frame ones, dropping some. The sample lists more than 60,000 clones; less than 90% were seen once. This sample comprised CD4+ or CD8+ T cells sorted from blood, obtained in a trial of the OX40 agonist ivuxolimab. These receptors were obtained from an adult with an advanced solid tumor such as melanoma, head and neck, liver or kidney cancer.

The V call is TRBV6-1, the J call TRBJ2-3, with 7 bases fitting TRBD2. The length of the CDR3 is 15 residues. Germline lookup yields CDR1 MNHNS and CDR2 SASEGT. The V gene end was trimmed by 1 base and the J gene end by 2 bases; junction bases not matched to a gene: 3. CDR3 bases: TGTGCCAGCAGTGAAGAGCGGGGACCCACAGATACGCAGTATTTT. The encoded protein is CASSEERGPTDTQYF.

CDR3 loop: CAISERGRKTSGNTIYF. CDR3 DNA: TGTGCCATCAGTGAGAGGGGTAGGAAAACCTCTGGAAACACCATATATTTT. The rearrangement joins TRBV10-3 to TRBJ1-3; maybe TRBD1 (5 bases). Per the germline V gene, CDR1 is ENHRY and CDR2 is SYGVKD. V lost 2 bases and J lost 0, with 14 bases in between. The CDR3 is 17 residues long.

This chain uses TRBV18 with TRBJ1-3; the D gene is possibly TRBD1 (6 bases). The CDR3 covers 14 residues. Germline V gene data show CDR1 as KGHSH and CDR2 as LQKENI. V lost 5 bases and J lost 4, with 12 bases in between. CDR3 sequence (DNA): TGTGCCAGCTCAATACAGGGAACCGGAAACACCATATATTTT. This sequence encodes CASSIQGTGNTIYF.

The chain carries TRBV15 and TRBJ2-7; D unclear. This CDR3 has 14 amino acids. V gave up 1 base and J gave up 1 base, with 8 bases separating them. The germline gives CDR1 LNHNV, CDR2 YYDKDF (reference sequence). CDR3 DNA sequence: TGTGCCACCAGCAGAGGGCAGTATTCCTACGAGCAGTACTTC. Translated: CATSRGQYSYEQYF.

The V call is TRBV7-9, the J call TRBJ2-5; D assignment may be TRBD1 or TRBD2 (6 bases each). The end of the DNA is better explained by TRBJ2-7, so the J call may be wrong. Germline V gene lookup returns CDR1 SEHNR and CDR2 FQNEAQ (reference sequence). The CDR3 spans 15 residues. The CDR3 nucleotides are TGTGCCAGCAGCCCGTATTCGGGGGCGCTGAGCGAGCAGTACTTC. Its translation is CASSPYSGALSEQYF.

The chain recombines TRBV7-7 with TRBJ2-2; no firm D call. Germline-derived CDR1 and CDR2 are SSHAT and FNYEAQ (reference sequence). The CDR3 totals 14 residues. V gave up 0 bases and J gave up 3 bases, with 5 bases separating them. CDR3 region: CASSLAPYTGELFF. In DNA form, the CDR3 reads TGTGCCAGCAGCTTAGCGCCTTACACCGGGGAGCTGTTTTTT. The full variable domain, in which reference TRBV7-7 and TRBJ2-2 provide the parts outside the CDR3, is GAGVSQSPRYKVTKRGQDVTLRCDPISSHATLYWYQQALGQGPEFLTYFNYEAQPDKSGLPSDRFSAERPEGSISTLTIQRTEQRDSAMYRCASSLAPYTGELFFGEGSRLTVL.

This chain's CDR3 is CASTVQLAGVTYEQYF. The CDR3 nucleotides are TGTGCCAGCACAGTTCAACTAGCGGGAGTAACCTACGAGCAGTACTTC. The chain carries TRBV2 and TRBJ2-7, with 11 bases identical to TRBD2. Per germline, CDR1 SNHLY and CDR2 FYNNEI. This CDR3 is 16 amino acids long. J gave up 2 bases and V 7 bases, and 10 bases lay outside the gene matches.

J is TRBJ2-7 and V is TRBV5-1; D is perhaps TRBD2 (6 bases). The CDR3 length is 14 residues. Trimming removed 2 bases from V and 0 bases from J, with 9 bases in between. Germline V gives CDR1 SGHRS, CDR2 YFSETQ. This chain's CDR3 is CASSLGTDSYEQYF. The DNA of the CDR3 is TGCGCCAGCAGCTTAGGGACTGACTCCTACGAGCAGTACTTC.

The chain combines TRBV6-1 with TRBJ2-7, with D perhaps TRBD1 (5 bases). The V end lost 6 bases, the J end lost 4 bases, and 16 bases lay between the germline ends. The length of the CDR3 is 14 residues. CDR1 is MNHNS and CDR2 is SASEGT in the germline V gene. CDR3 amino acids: CASRPQGPPYEQYF. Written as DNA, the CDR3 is TGTGCCAGCAGACCTCAGGGCCCGCCTTACGAGCAGTACTTC.

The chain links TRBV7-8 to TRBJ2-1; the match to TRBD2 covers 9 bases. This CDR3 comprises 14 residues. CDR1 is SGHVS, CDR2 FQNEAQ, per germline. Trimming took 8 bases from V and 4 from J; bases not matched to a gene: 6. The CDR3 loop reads CASGRGGAYNEQFF. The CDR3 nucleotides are TGTGCCAGCGGTCGCGGGGGGGCTTACAATGAGCAGTTCTTC.

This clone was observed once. As DNA, the CDR3 is TGTGCCAGCTCAGAACAGGGTTGGAGCCAGCCCCAGCATTTT. Its translation: CASSEQGWSQPQHF. V usage is TRBV18 and J usage is TRBJ1-5, with TRBD1 as a possible D gene (6 bases). V lost 5 bases, J lost 7 bases, and 15 bases lay in between. Looked up from germline, CDR1 is KGHSH and CDR2 is LQKENI. There are 14 residues in the CDR3. Full variable domain (remainder filled in from reference TRBV18 and TRBJ1-5): NAGVMQNPRHLVRRRGQEARLRCSPMKGHSHVYWYRQLPEEGLKFMVYLQKENIIDESGMPKERFSAEFPKEGPSILRIQQVVRGDSAAYFCASSEQGWSQPQHFGDGTRLSIL.

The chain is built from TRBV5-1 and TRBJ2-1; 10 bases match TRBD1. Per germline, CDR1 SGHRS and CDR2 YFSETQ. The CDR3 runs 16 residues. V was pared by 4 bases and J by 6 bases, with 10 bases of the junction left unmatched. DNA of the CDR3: TGCGCCAGCAGCCTGGCTGACAGGGGGCTAGGCAATGAGCAGTTCTTC. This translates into CASSLADRGLGNEQFF.

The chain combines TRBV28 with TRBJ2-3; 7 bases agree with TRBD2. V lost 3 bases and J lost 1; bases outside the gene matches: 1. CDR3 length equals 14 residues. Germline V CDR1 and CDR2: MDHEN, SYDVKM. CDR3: CASSFLAGTDTQYF. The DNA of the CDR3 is TGTGCCAGCAGTTTTCTAGCGGGCACAGATACGCAGTATTTT.

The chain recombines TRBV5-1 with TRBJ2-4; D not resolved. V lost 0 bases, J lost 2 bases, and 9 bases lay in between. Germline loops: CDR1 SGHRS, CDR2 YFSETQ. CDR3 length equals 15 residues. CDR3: CASSLDGFPKNIQYF. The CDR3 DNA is TGCGCCAGCAGCTTGGACGGATTCCCCAAAAACATTCAGTACTTC.

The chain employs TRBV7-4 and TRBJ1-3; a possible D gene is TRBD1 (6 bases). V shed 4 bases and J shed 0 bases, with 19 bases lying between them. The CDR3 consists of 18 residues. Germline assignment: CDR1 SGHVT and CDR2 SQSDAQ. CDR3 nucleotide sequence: TGTGCCAGCAGCTGGAAACCGGGACATATATCCTCTGGAAACACCATATATTTT. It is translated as CASSWKPGHISSGNTIYF.

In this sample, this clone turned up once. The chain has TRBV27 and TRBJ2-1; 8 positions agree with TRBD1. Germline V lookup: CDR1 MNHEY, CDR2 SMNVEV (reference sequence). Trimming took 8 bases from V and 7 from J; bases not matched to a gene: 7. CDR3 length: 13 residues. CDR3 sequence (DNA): TGTGCCAGCGGATACAGGGGGGTGAATGAGCAGTTCTTC. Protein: CASGYRGVNEQFF.

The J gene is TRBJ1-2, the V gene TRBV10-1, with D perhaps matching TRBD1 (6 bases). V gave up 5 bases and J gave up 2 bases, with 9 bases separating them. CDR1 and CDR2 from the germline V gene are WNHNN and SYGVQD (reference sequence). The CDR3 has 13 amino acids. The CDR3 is CASSPDRNYGYTF. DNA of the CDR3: TGCGCCAGCAGTCCCGACAGGAACTATGGCTACACCTTC.

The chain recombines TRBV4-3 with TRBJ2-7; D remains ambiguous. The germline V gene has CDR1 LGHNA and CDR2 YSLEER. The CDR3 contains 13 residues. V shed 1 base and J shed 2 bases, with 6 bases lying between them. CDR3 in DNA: TGCGCCAGCAGCCAAGCCTATGCCTACGAGCAGTACTTC. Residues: CASSQAYAYEQYF.

Here the CDR3 reads CASSQPGQSYEQYF. The CDR3, as DNA: TGCGCCAGCAGCCAACCAGGACAGTCCTACGAGCAGTACTTC. The chain employs TRBV4-3 and TRBJ2-7; weak D call: TRBD1 (6 bases). The ends were cut back, 2 bases at V and 1 base at J, with 9 bases in the middle. CDR1 LGHNA and CDR2 YSLEER come from the germline V gene. CDR3 length equals 14 residues.

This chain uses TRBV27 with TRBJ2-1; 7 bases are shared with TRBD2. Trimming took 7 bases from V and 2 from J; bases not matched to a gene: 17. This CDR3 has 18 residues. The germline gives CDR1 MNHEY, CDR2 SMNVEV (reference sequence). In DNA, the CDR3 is TGTGCCAGCACCTCCTTCGTAGAGGGAGGGCGGACCTACAATGAGCAGTTCTTC. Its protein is CASTSFVEGGRTYNEQFF.

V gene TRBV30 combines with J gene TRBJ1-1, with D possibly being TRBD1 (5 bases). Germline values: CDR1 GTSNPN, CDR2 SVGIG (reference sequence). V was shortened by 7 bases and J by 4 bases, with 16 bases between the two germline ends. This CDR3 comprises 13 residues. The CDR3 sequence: CASQRGTATEAFF. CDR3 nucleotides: TGTGCCTCCCAAAGGGGAACAGCCACTGAAGCTTTCTTT.

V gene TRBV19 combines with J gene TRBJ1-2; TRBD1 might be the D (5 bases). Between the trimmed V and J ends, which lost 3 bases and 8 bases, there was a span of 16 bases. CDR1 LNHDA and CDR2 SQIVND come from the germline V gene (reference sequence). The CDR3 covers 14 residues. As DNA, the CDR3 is TGTGCCAGTAGTATTCGTGGGACCCAACTCGGCTACACCTTC. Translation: CASSIRGTQLGYTF.